The 9 T cell receptor beta chains presented below share a single source sample, sequenced in a study of cytomegalovirus exposure and HLA in healthy donors (dated by TCRdb to 2015 to 2018). Preparation of the library involved the immunoSEQ multiplex PCR assay. For the multiplex PCR, a mixture combining 60 forward primers for TCR Vbeta segments and 13 reverse primers for TCR Jbeta segments was used. TCRdb took this table from immuneACCESS and kept in-frame rearrangements with V and J called. Such tables lack part of the clones; where checked against another copy, unresolved V genes explain under half of the gap, and the rest is unexplained. A total of approximately 81,000 clones appear in this sample, approximately 84% of them only once. Together, the top ten hold 2.4% of the sample. The sample taken for sequencing was PBMCs. The receptor set was obtained from a woman aged 50 to 65 in good health and CMV-seronegative.

The V and J genes are TRBV27 and TRBJ1-1; 7 bases agree with TRBD1. The CDR3 covers 13 residues. From germline, CDR1 is MNHEY and CDR2 SMNVEV (reference sequence). The ends lost 5 bases at V and 3 bases at J; junction bases unmatched: 3. CDR3 sequence: CASSPTGDTEAFF. CDR3 DNA sequence: TGTGCCAGCAGTCCCACAGGGGACACTGAAGCTTTCTTT.

The chain uses TRBV7-9 and TRBJ2-3; tentative D call: TRBD2 (6 bases). Germline V lookup: CDR1 SEHNR, CDR2 FQNEAQ (reference sequence). V was clipped by 2 bases and J by 3 bases, with 9 bases between them. The CDR3 has 14 amino acids. This CDR3 reads CASSLSSVTDTQYF. CDR3 nucleotide sequence: TGTGCCAGCAGCTTATCTAGCGTTACAGATACGCAGTATTTT.

This clone was seen a few times. The chain combines TRBV7-3 with TRBJ1-4; D is uncertain. CDR3 length equals 16 residues. From germline, CDR1 is SGHTA and CDR2 FQGTGA. V was pared by 5 bases and J by 0 bases, with 13 bases between. In DNA, the CDR3 is TGTGCCAGCAGCCCCGGGAGAGGAACAACTAATGAAAAACTGTTTTTT. This encodes CASSPGRGTTNEKLFF.

This chain connects TRBV5-6 to TRBJ2-7, with TRBD1 as a possible D gene (6 bases). In germline, CDR1 is SGHDT, CDR2 YYEEEE. V was cut by 4 bases and J by 4 bases, with 12 bases left in between. The CDR3 totals 13 residues. The CDR3 coding sequence is TGTGCCAGCAGCAACCGGGACATTTACGAGCAGTACTTC. This codes for CASSNRDIYEQYF.

The chain has TRBV7-9 and TRBJ1-4; D is unclear. V was trimmed by 7 bases and J by 8 bases, leaving 14 bases between them. The CDR3 covers 13 residues. CDR1 and CDR2 (germline): SEHNR, FQNEAQ (reference sequence). The CDR3 nucleotides are TGTGCCAGCAACCGGGAGCCTCGGGAAAAACTGTTTTTT. It specifies CASNREPREKLFF.

This rearrangement joins TRBV5-6 to TRBJ1-4; TRBD1 might be the D (5 bases). Trimming removed 1 base from V and 4 bases from J, with 11 bases in between. Germline V gene sequence: CDR1 SGHDT, CDR2 YYEEEE. The CDR3 totals 15 residues. This chain's CDR3 is CASSLTGPRNEKLFF. The CDR3 DNA is TGTGCCAGCAGCTTGACAGGCCCTCGTAATGAAAAACTGTTTTTT.

This chain connects TRBV29-1 to TRBJ1-2; D perhaps matches TRBD1 (6 bases). Germline values: CDR1 SQVTM, CDR2 ANQGSEA. The CDR3 sequence is 14 residues long. The V and J ends lost 7 bases and 6 bases respectively, with 21 bases between them. CDR3 protein: CSAHPFGQLNGYTF. CDR3 nucleotides: TGCAGCGCCCACCCCTTCGGACAGCTGAATGGCTACACCTTC.

The J gene is TRBJ2-7, the V gene TRBV5-1; D possibly corresponds to TRBD2 (6 bases). Trimming cost V 1 base and J 0 bases, with 17 bases left between them. The CDR3 spans 17 residues. Per germline, CDR1 SGHRS and CDR2 YFSETQ. The chain's CDR3 is CASSLYPSSAPSYEQYF. Here the CDR3 DNA reads TGCGCCAGCAGCTTGTATCCCTCTAGCGCCCCCTCCTACGAGCAGTACTTC.

In regard to this clone: Other DNA sequences in the sample encode the same CDR3. J is TRBJ2-3 and V is TRBV9; 10 bases match TRBD2. The J segment lost 6 bases and the V segment lost 4 bases, leaving 8 bases of the junction unmatched. The CDR3 has 15 residues. Per germline, CDR1 SGDLS and CDR2 YYNGEE. CDR3 region: CASSPPGLATDTQYF. In nucleotides, the CDR3 is TGTGCCAGCAGCCCCCCGGGACTAGCGACCGATACGCAGTATTTT.